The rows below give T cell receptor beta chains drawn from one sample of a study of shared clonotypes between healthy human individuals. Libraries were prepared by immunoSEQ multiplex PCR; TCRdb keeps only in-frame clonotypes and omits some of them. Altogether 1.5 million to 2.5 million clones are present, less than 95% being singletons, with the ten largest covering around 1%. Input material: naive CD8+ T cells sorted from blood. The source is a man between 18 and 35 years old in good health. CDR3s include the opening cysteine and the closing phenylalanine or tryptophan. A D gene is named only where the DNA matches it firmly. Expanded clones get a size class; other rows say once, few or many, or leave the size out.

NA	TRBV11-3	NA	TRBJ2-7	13	TGTGCCAGCAGCTTAGGGGATGTGTACGAGCAGTACTTC	CASSLGDVYEQYF
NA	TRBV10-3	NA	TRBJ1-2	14	TGTGCCATCACCCCTAGACCCCGGAACTATGGCTACACCTTC	CAITPRPRNYGYTF
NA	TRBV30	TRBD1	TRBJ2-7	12	TGTGCCTGGCTGACAGGGGGTGGCGAGCAGTACTTC	CAWLTGGGEQYF
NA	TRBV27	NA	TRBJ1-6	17	TGTGCCAGCAGTTTACTGAACAGGGTTACGCATAATTCACCCCTCCACTTT	CASSLLNRVTHNSPLHF
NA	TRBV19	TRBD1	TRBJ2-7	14	TGTGCCAGTAGTCGACAGGGCTCGGTCTACGAGCAGTACTTC	CASSRQGSVYEQYF
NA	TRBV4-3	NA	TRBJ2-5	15	TGCGCCAGCAGCCGGCTTACAGGGCCTCAAGAGACCCAGTACTTC	CASSRLTGPQETQYF
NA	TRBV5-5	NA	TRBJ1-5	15	TGTGCCAGCAGCTTGGGACGGAATAGCAATCAGCCCCAGCATTTT	CASSLGRNSNQPQHF
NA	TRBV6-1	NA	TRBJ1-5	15	TGTGCCAGCAGTGACGATTCCCAGGGAAGTCAGCCCCAGCATTTT	CASSDDSQGSQPQHF
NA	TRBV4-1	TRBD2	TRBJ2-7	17	TGCGCCAGCAGCCAACATGCCGGGACTAGCGGAGTCTACGAGCAGTACTTC	CASSQHAGTSGVYEQYF
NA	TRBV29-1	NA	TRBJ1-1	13	TGCAGCGTTGAAGGGGGAACGTACACTGAAGCTTTCTTT	CSVEGGTYTEAFF
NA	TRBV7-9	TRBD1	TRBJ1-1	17	TGTGCCAGCAGCTCGCCCCCGACAGGGGTATTGAACACTGAAGCTTTCTTT	CASSSPPTGVLNTEAFF
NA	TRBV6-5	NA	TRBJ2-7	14	TGTGCCAGCAGTTACGGGGCTAGCGACTACGAGCAGTACTTC	CASSYGASDYEQYF
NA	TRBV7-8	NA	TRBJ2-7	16	TGTGCCAGCAGCTTAGCGCTAAGCGGGTCGCCCTACGAGCAGTACTTC	CASSLALSGSPYEQYF
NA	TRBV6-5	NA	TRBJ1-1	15	TGTGCCAGCAGTTACTCGCCCAGCATGAACACTGAAGCTTTCTTT	CASSYSPSMNTEAFF
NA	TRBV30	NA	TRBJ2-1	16	TGTGCCTGGAGTGCTGGGAGTGTGCGCTATGTCAATGAGCAGTTCTTC	CAWSAGSVRYVNEQFF
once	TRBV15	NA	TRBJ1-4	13	TGTGCCACCACGGACCTTTTAAATGAAAAACTGTTTTTT	CATTDLLNEKLFF
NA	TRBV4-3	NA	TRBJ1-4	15	TGCGCCAGCAGCCCTGAAGCAGGGAATAATGAAAAACTGTTTTTT	CASSPEAGNNEKLFF
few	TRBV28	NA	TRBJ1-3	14	TGTGCCAGCAGTTTTACAGGCTCTGGAAACACCATATATTTT	CASSFTGSGNTIYF
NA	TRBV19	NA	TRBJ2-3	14	TGTGCCAGTAGTAGCGAATCTATTACAGATACGCAGTATTTT	CASSSESITDTQYF